This T cell receptor (beta chain) emerged from a study of CD8+ T cells in alopecia areata. General study results and limits: Tofacitinib delivered significant drops in scalp clonality and in expanded CD8+ clones among the top 100.

The treatment was: oral pan-JAK inhibitor, 5-10 mg twice daily. Alopecia areata patients gave lesional scalp punch biopsies and peripheral blood samples. Extraction of RNA preceded its reverse transcription into cDNA, which served as the sequencing template. The protocol was immunoSEQ multiplex PCR, while the TCRdb copy is restricted to in-frame clones and leaves out a portion. This sample has fewer than 150,000 clones, with 58% found just once. In its sample, this clone was seen a few times. Its antigen is still unknown. CDR1 and CDR2 from the germline V gene are MDHEN and SYDVKM. This CDR3 spans 13 amino acids. Trimming at V came to 8 bases and at J to 3 bases, leaving 3 bases not matched to a gene.

This chain connects TRBV28 to TRBJ2-7; 11 bases map to TRBD1. Material: CD8+ T cells sorted from blood, obtained at week 4, from a patient treated with tofacitinib. The sequence was collected from a human donor with alopecia areata. CDR3 DNA: TGTGCCAGCGGCGGGACAGGGGGCTACGAGCAGTACTTC. Its protein product is CASGGTGGYEQYF.